This T cell receptor (beta chain) is from a study of cytomegalovirus exposure and HLA in healthy donors. As for this clone: Its matching antigen is unknown.

Overall study results and limits: The classifier was said to identify cytomegalovirus status with high specificity and sensitivity. A few CMV-associated chains were confirmed in vitro to be specific for CMV antigens. Some V segments could not be told apart, so they were left out, TRBV6-2 and TRBV6-3 among them.

V lost 2 bases to trimming and J lost 4 bases, with 8 bases between them. The CDR3 runs to 13 residues. In germline, CDR1 is MNHEY, CDR2 SVGAGI. Primers included in the PCR were 60 Vbeta and 13 Jbeta primers. Sequenced by immunoSEQ multiplex PCR; TCRdb stores in-frame clones only, minus some. The sample shows about 98,000 clones, roughly 81% of them seen only once. J is TRBJ1-2 and V is TRBV6-5; a possible D gene is TRBD1 (6 bases). The clonotype comes from a man between 40 and 49 years old in good health and CMV-seronegative. Sequencing input: PBMCs. Here the CDR3 reads CASSYGGFYGYTF. The DNA of the CDR3 is TGTGCCAGCAGTTACGGGGGCTTCTATGGCTACACCTTC.